This TCR beta chain came from a study of blood T cell repertoires in COVID-19. About the study: COVID-19 samples, acute and convalescent, were from the United States, Italy and Spain.

Seattle cases were enrolled at active infection and followed longitudinally. V lost 0 bases and J 6 bases, leaving 12 bases between the germline ends. Germline V gene lookup returns CDR1 SGHRS and CDR2 YFSETQ. The CDR3 extends over 14 amino acids. The method was immunoSEQ multiplex PCR; TCRdb's version includes in-frame clones alone and lacks a portion of them. The sample includes some 190,000 clones, 70% to 90% seen only once; the top ten take 5.5% to 8%. The sequenced sample was peripheral blood. V gene TRBV5-1 combines with J gene TRBJ1-2; D gene uncertain. The clonotype was recovered from an elderly man with COVID-19, enrolled during active disease. The CDR3 DNA reads as TGCGCCAGCAGCTTGGGGGAGTTGGTCCATGGCTACACCTTC. The encoded protein is CASSLGELVHGYTF.